Included here is one TCR beta chain sequence, with context. In its sample, this clonotype was seen many times. It has no known antigen specificity. The sample holds no much larger clone one base away, and base qualities are not on file. V drops 7 bases and J drops 2 bases, leaving 11 bases in between. Based on the germline V gene, the CDR1 and CDR2 sequences are MNHNS and SASEGT. Spanning cysteine to phenylalanine, the CDR3 consists of 14 amino acids. The sequence is cut down to CDR3 DNA, 42 bases in frame from base 1. TCR cDNA was synthesized by 5'RACE template switching, through which a universal primer site and unique molecular identifiers were introduced. cDNA synthesis was primed from both the TCR alpha and TCR beta constant segments. Two PCR steps were used to amplify libraries, with sample barcodes and sequencing adapters being added in the second step. Sequencing of libraries was done on Illumina HiSeq 2500 (2x100 bp) or NovaSeq (2x150 bp). The study's own analysis went as follows. MIGEC handled demultiplexing of reads and collapsing into UMI consensus sequences, while MiXCR performed V(D)J alignment. Clonotypes responding to the vaccine were identified with edgeR on replicate PBMC samples, with the criteria of FDR below 0.01 and a log2 fold change above 5 up to day 15. CD4 or CD8 identity was assigned to each bulk clonotype according to whether the clonotype was present at higher abundance in the sequenced CD4 repertoire or the sequenced CD8 repertoire. TCRdb itself trimmed the public reads at Q25 with fastp, ran MiXCR and retained productive beta chains. Rows with one shared CDR3 protein collapse into an entry with the most common genes and DNA. TCRdb assigned the V and J calls; the authors' analysis was not used. The sample profile shows 250,000 or so distinct CDR3 sequences; 6.5% to 7.5% of them were found once. The ten largest account for about 1% of the sample.

These data are taken from a study of T cells after yellow fever vaccination (dated by TCRdb to about 2019). Turning to the overall study: Libraries from fractions with low cell numbers were prepared with the SMART-Seq v4 Ultra Low Input RNA kit. Bulk PBMC replicates and cell subsets were isolated from blood drawn at multiple timepoints before and after both primary and secondary immunization. To track T-cell clones before and after primary and booster YFV17D yellow fever vaccination, bulk TCR alpha and beta repertoires were sequenced longitudinally. The cohort comprised two healthy male donors, one aged 18 to 29 and one aged 30 to 40 years. General conclusions and limits of the study: Computational filtering was needed because FACS-sorted repertoires could contain abundant contaminating clonotypes from the bulk population. A small share of clonotypes was detected in both CD4 and CD8 compartments, with the overlap likely arising from convergent recombination. Most clones expanded after primary vaccination were re-detected after the booster (96% of CD4 and around 88% of CD8), suggesting broad memory maintenance. Compared with the primary T-cell response, the secondary T-cell response was weaker but faster, peaking on day 5 rather than day 15. Because only a couple of donors were included in the study, the extent to which the findings can be generalized is limited.

The sample's treatment or condition, from its label and the paper: live attenuated yellow fever vaccine strain. PBMCs were isolated from peripheral blood using a standard Ficoll-Paque protocol. Dynabeads CD4 and CD8 positive selection kits were used to isolate CD4 and CD8 T-cell fractions. RNA was extracted with TriZol from bulk PBMCs, CD4 and CD8 fractions, and dextramer-positive and dextramer-negative fractions. This material consisted of CD4+ T cells sorted from PBMCs, taken on the day of the yellow fever booster vaccination. The rearranged chain carries TRBV6-1 and TRBJ2-2; D gene: possibly TRBD2, on 6 matching bases. The receptor was derived from a young man who received the YFV17D yellow fever vaccine. The DNA sequence reads TGTGCCAGCAAGCCGGGAGAAAACACCGGGGAGCTGTTTTTT. Translated, it gives CASKPGENTGELFF.